The clone carrying this TCR beta chain was seen only a few times. Antigen specificity is unknown. One junction end disagrees with the germline gene, perhaps due to a read error. The sample comes from a study of cytomegalovirus exposure and HLA in healthy donors. This CDR3 spans 12 amino acids. Germline values: CDR1 MDHEN, CDR2 SYDVKM. 13 Jbeta primers and 60 Vbeta primers were used for the PCR. Sequenced by immunoSEQ multiplex PCR; TCRdb stores in-frame clones only, minus some. The sample yields roughly 190,000 clones, over 9.5% seen once. Whole-study findings and limits: Presence/absence analyses assumed roughly uniform sequencing depth across donors.

The sequencing sample was made of PBMCs. V is TRBV28 and J is TRBJ1-1; 11 bases align to TRBD1. This clonotype was sampled from a man aged 50 to 60 in good health and CMV-seropositive. CDR3 region: CATWDRGTEAFF. The CDR3 DNA reads as TGTGCCACCTGGGACAGGGGGACTGAGGCTTTCTTT.